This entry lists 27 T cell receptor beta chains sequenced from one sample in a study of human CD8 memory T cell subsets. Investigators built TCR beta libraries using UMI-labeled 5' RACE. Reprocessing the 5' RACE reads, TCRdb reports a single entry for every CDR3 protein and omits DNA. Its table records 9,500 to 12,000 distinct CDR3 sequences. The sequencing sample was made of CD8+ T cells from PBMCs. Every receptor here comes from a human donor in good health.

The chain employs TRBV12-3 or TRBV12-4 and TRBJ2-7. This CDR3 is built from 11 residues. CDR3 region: CASRGTYEQYF.

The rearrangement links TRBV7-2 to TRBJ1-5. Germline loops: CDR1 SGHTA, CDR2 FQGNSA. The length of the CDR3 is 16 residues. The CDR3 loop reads CASSLDSRISNQPQHF.

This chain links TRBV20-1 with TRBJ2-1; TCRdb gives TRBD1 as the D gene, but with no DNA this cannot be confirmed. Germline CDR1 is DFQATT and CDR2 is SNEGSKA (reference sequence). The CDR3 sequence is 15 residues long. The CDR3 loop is CSAPGTGVSYNEQFF.

CDR3 sequence reads: CASSSLWGASSYNEQFF. The chain is built from TRBV28 and TRBJ2-1; with no DNA, the TCRdb D assignment of TRBD1 cannot be verified. Looked up from germline, CDR1 is MDHEN and CDR2 is SYDVKM. The CDR3 covers 17 residues.

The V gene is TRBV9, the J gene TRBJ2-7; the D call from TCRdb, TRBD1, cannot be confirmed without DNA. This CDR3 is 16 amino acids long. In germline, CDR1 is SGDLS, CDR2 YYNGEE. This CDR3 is CASSPAGAGGAVEQYF.

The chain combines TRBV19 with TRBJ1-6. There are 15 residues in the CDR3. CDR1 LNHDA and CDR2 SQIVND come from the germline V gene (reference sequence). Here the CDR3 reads CASAEDNSYNSPLHF.

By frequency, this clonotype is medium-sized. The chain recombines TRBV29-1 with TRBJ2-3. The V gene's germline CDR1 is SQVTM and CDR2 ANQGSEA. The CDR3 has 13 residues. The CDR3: CSVGATSTDTQYF.

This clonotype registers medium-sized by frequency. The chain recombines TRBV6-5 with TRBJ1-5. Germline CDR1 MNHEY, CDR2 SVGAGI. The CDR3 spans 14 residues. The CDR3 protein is CASSQGLINQPQHF.

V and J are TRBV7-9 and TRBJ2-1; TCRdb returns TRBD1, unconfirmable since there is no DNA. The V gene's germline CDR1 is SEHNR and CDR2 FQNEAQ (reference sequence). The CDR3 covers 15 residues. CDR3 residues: CASSERDRPVDEQFF.

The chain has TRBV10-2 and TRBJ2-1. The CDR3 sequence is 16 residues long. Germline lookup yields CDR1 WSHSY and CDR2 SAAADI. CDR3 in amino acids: CASSGVGGSSYNEQFF.

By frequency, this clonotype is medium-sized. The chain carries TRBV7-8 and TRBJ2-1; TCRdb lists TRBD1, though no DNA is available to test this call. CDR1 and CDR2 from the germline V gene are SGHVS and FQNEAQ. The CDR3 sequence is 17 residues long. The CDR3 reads CASSLWGLGTEFNEQFF.

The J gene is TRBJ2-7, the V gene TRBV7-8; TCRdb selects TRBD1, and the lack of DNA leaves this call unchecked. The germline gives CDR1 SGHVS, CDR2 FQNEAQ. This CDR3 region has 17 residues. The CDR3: CASSLLPVTGGVYEQYF.

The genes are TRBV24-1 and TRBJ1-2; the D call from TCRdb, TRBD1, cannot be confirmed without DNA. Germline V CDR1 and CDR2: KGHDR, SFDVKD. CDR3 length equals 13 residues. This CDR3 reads CATSPGTNYGYTF.

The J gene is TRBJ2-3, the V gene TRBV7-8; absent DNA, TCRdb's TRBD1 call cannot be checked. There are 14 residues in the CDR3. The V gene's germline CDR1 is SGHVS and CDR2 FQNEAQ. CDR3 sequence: CASSLNGQLDTQYF.

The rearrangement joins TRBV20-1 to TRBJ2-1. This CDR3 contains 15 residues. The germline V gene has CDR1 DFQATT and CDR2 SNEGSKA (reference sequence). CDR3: CSARDFGESYNEQFF.

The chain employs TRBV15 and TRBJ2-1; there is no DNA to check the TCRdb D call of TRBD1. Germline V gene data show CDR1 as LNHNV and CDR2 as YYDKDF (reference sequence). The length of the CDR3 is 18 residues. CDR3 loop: CATSPPDTGVALRNEQFF.

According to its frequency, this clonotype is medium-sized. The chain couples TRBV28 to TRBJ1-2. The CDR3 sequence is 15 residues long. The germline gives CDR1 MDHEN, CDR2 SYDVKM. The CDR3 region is CASSPIVPLPHGYTF.

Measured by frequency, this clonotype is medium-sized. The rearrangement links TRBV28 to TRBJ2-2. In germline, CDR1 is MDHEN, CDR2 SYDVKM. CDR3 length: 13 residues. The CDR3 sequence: CASSLIKPGELFF.

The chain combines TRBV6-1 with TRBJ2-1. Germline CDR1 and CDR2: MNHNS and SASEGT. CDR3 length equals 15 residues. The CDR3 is CASKVWDTSYNEQFF.

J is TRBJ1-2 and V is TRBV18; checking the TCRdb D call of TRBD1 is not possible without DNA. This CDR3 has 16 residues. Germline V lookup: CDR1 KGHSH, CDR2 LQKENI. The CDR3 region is CASSPPAGEINYGYTF.

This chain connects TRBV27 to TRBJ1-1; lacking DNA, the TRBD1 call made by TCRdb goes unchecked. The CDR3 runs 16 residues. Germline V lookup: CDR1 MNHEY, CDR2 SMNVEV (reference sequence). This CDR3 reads CASSPLLTTNALKAFF.

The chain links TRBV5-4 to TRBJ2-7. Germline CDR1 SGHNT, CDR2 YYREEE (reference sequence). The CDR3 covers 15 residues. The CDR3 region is CASSSTDGAFYEQYF.

The chain's CDR3 is CASSEGKLSSTDTQYF. The gene calls are TRBV2 and TRBJ2-3. The CDR3 totals 16 residues. CDR1 is SNHLY and CDR2 is FYNNEI in the germline V gene.

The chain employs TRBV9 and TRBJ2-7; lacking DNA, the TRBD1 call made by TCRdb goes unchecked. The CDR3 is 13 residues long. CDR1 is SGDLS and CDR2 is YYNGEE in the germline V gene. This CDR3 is CASSPGASYEQYF.

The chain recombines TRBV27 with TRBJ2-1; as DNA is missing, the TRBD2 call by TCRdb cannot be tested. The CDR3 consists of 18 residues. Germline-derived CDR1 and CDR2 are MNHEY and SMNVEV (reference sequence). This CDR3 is CASSLPRRTRGVFDEQFF.

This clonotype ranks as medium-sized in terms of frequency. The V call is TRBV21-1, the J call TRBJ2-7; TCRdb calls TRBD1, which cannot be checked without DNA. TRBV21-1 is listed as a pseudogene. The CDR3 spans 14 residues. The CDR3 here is CASSTTGKSVEQYF.

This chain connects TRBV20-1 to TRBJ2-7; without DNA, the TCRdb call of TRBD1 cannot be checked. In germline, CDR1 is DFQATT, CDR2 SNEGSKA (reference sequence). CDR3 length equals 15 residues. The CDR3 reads CSARVGPQNSYEQYF.